Listed below are T cell receptor beta chains from one sample, sequenced in a study of blood T cell repertoires in COVID-19. Generated by immunoSEQ multiplex PCR, the TCRdb table keeps only in-frame clones and is missing some. The data contain around 86,000 clones, over 75% of them seen just once; the ten biggest clones take up 7% to 9%. The sequencing input was peripheral blood. Receptor source: a human donor with acute or convalescent COVID-19. The donor label of this sample is uncertain. The CDR3 runs from the conserved cysteine through the conserved F or W. The order of the fields is D gene, J gene, clone size, V gene, CDR3 DNA, CDR3 protein. The D gene is left open where the match is weak. Clone size appears in some rows only: once, few, many, or a class for an expanded clone.

D gene: -; J gene: TRBJ2-3; clone size: -; V gene: TRBV28; CDR3 DNA: TGTGCCAGCATCTGGGGCAGTAACACAGATACGCAGTATTTT; CDR3 protein: CASIWGSNTDTQYF
D gene: -; J gene: TRBJ1-2; clone size: -; V gene: TRBV21-1; CDR3 DNA: TGTGCCAGCAGCCCTTTGGGGCCTGGCTACACCTTC; CDR3 protein: CASSPLGPGYTF
D gene: TRBD1; J gene: TRBJ2-5; clone size: -; V gene: TRBV5-4; CDR3 DNA: TGTGCCAGCAGCAACCGACAGGGGGTCGGCGAGACCCAGTACTTC; CDR3 protein: CASSNRQGVGETQYF
D gene: TRBD2; J gene: TRBJ2-1; clone size: -; V gene: TRBV3-1/TRBV3-2; CDR3 DNA: TGTGCCAGCAGCTATTCCGGGACTAGCGGGGGGGAAGGTGAGCAGTTCTTC; CDR3 protein: CASSYSGTSGGEGEQFF
D gene: -; J gene: TRBJ1-2; clone size: -; V gene: TRBV7-9; CDR3 DNA: TGTGCCAGCCCCGACCATCCCGGGGGCTACACCTTC; CDR3 protein: CASPDHPGGYTF
D gene: TRBD1; J gene: TRBJ2-3; clone size: -; V gene: TRBV5-1; CDR3 DNA: TGCGCCAGCAGCCCGGGACAGGGAGCAGATACGCAGTATTTT; CDR3 protein: CASSPGQGADTQYF
D gene: -; J gene: TRBJ2-5; clone size: -; V gene: TRBV11-2; CDR3 DNA: TGTGCCAGCAGCTTCCTGCGGATCGAGACCCAGTACTTC; CDR3 protein: CASSFLRIETQYF
D gene: TRBD1; J gene: TRBJ1-1; clone size: few; V gene: TRBV19; CDR3 DNA: TGTGCCAGTAGTATCCCCTCGACAGGGGGGAACACTGAAGCTTTCTTT; CDR3 protein: CASSIPSTGGNTEAFF
D gene: -; J gene: TRBJ2-3; clone size: -; V gene: TRBV5-1; CDR3 DNA: TGCGCCAGCAGCACGACGAGGGAGCCCACAGATACGCAGTATTTT; CDR3 protein: CASSTTREPTDTQYF
D gene: -; J gene: TRBJ2-2; clone size: -; V gene: TRBV6-5; CDR3 DNA: TGTGCCAGCAGGGGACGGTTTGACACCGGGGGGCTGTTTTTT; CDR3 protein: CASRGRFDTGGLFF
D gene: -; J gene: TRBJ1-2; clone size: -; V gene: TRBV6-1; CDR3 DNA: TGTGCCAGCAGTGATTGGAGTGCCTATGGCTACACCTTC; CDR3 protein: CASSDWSAYGYTF
D gene: -; J gene: TRBJ1-4; clone size: -; V gene: TRBV29-1; CDR3 DNA: TGCAGCGTTGAAGATCTCCAGGCAACTAATGAAAAACTGTTTTTT; CDR3 protein: CSVEDLQATNEKLFF
D gene: TRBD1; J gene: TRBJ2-1; clone size: -; V gene: TRBV15; CDR3 DNA: TGTGCCACCAGCAGAGAGGGACAGCCCCCCTACAATGAGCAGTTCTTC; CDR3 protein: CATSREGQPPYNEQFF
D gene: -; J gene: TRBJ2-5; clone size: -; V gene: TRBV9; CDR3 DNA: TGTGCCAGCAGCGTAGTCCGGGGGGCACCCGAGACCCAGTACTTC; CDR3 protein: CASSVVRGAPETQYF
D gene: -; J gene: TRBJ1-5; clone size: -; V gene: TRBV24-1; CDR3 DNA: TGTGCCACCAGTGATGCTCGACAGGCCAATCAGCCCCAGCATTTT; CDR3 protein: CATSDARQANQPQHF